This entry lists 22 T cell receptor beta chains sequenced from one sample in a study of blood T cell repertoires in COVID-19. The assay was immunoSEQ multiplex PCR, and TCRdb's table has in-frame clones only and misses some. The sample yields 310,000 or so clones, roughly 91% seen once. Specimen: peripheral blood. These receptors all come from a man over 45 with active or convalescent COVID-19.

The CDR3 coding sequence is TGTGCCAGCAGGGGAGAGCGGCTAGAGACCCAGTACTTC. It specifies CASRGERLETQYF. The rearrangement joins TRBV2 to TRBJ2-5; D might be TRBD2 (5 bases). The CDR3 loop spans 13 amino acids. Germline CDR1 is SNHLY and CDR2 is FYNNEI. The ends were cut back, 6 bases at V and 4 bases at J, with 12 bases in the middle.

The chain employs TRBV5-1 and TRBJ2-1; TRBD2 aligns across 8 bases. Trimming took 0 bases from V and 10 from J; bases not matched to a gene: 9. CDR1 and CDR2 from the germline V gene are SGHRS and YFSETQ. The CDR3 contains 15 residues. The CDR3 DNA reads TGCGCCAGCAGCTTGGAGACTAGCGATATGGGCGAGCAGTTCTTC. This codes for CASSLETSDMGEQFF.

V and J are TRBV12-5 and TRBJ2-2, with 8 bases identical to TRBD1. Losses at the gene ends were 1 base for V and 4 bases for J; bases not matched to a gene: 2. The CDR3 is made up of 15 amino acids. Looked up from germline, CDR1 is LGHNT and CDR2 is FRNRAP. The CDR3 DNA sequence: TGTGCTAGTGGTTTGGGACAGGGGACCACCGGGGAGCTGTTTTTT. As protein: CASGLGQGTTGELFF.

This chain connects TRBV5-1 to TRBJ1-2; D call uncertain. V lost 3 bases, J lost 0 bases, and 9 bases lay in between. The germline V gene encodes CDR1 SGHRS and CDR2 YFSETQ. This CDR3 is built from 14 residues. The CDR3 region has the DNA TGCGCCAGCAGCTGGGGAGTAGCTAACTATGGCTACACCTTC. Encoded protein: CASSWGVANYGYTF.

The V and J genes are TRBV10-3 and TRBJ1-1, with TRBD1 matching over 7 bases. After removal of 7 bases from V and 1 base from J, the junction contained 6 bases not matched to a gene. The CDR3 runs to 14 residues. CDR1 and CDR2 (germline): ENHRY, SYGVKD. The CDR3 bases are TGTGCCATCAACCCAAGACAGGGGAACACTGAAGCTTTCTTT. This gives the protein CAINPRQGNTEAFF.

This clone has only a few counts. The genes are TRBV5-5 and TRBJ1-2; D is perhaps TRBD1 (5 bases). Trimming cost V 9 bases and J 5 bases, with 23 bases left between them. This CDR3 region has 15 residues. CDR1 is SGHKS, CDR2 YYEKEE, per germline (reference sequence). The CDR3 reads CATRARGTDYYGYTF. The CDR3 DNA reads as TGTGCCACCCGTGCCCGGGGGACCGACTATTATGGCTACACCTTC.

V usage is TRBV7-2 and J usage is TRBJ2-1; D perhaps matches TRBD2 (5 bases). The ends were cut back, 5 bases at V and 8 bases at J, with 13 bases in the middle. The CDR3 consists of 13 residues. Germline values: CDR1 SGHTA, CDR2 FQGNSA. DNA for the CDR3: TGTGCCAGCAGCCCAGACCCCGGGGATGAGCAGTTCTTC. It codes for CASSPDPGDEQFF.

The chain carries TRBV9 and TRBJ2-7; TRBD1 might be the D (6 bases). The CDR3 sequence is 13 residues long. V was shortened by 3 bases and J by 2 bases, with 9 bases between the two germline ends. Germline V CDR1 and CDR2: SGDLS, YYNGEE. In nucleotides, the CDR3 is TGTGCCAGCAGCGCGGACAGTCCCTACGAGCAGTACTTC. Translation: CASSADSPYEQYF.

The chain links TRBV19 to TRBJ2-3; the D gene is possibly TRBD1 (5 bases). The V gene's germline CDR1 is LNHDA and CDR2 SQIVND (reference sequence). V was trimmed by 6 bases and J by 2 bases, leaving 6 bases between them. The CDR3 is 12 residues long. CDR3 sequence reads: CASRGPTDTQYF. The CDR3 nucleotides are TGTGCCAGTAGGGGGCCCACAGATACGCAGTATTTT.

This chain joins TRBV10-3 and TRBJ1-2; perhaps TRBD1 as D (6 bases). CDR3 length: 13 amino acids. V was clipped by 3 bases and J by 7 bases, with 12 bases between them. Germline V gene data show CDR1 as ENHRY and CDR2 as SYGVKD. CDR3 nucleotide sequence: TGTGCCATCAGTGACGGGGTAGGGGGTGGCTACACCTTC. It is translated as CAISDGVGGGYTF.

Notes on this clone: This same CDR3 is encoded by further DNA sequences in the sample. This sequence joins TRBV28 and TRBJ1-1; TRBD1 might be the D (5 bases). Germline values: CDR1 MDHEN, CDR2 SYDVKM. The CDR3 consists of 15 residues. V was shortened by 3 bases and J by 1 base, with 12 bases between the two germline ends. The CDR3 region is CASSLGGEGNTEAFF. The CDR3 DNA reads TGTGCCAGCAGTTTGGGAGGGGAGGGGAACACTGAAGCTTTCTTT.

The J gene is TRBJ2-2, the V gene TRBV7-9; 7 nucleotides match TRBD2. Germline trimming cut 5 bases from V and 5 bases from J; bases unmatched to any gene: 8. The CDR3 runs to 15 residues. CDR1 is SEHNR and CDR2 is FQNEAQ in the germline V gene (reference sequence). Written as DNA, the CDR3 is TGTGCCAGCAGCCCTCGATCGGGGGGTACCGGGGAGCTGTTTTTT. Its translation is CASSPRSGGTGELFF.

The rearrangement joins TRBV12-3 or TRBV12-4 to TRBJ2-2; D is undetermined. The V gene lost 7 bases and the J gene lost 3 bases, with 9 bases spanning the gap. CDR3 size: 13 residues. The DNA for the CDR3 is TGTGCCAGCAACTCGATGGACACCGGGGAGCTGTTTTTT. Its translation is CASNSMDTGELFF.

V gene TRBV5-1 combines with J gene TRBJ2-5; D gene uncertain. This CDR3 comprises 12 residues. V was cut by 5 bases and J by 1 base, with 6 bases left in between. From germline, CDR1 is SGHRS and CDR2 YFSETQ. This CDR3 reads CASRVLQETQYF. In DNA, the CDR3 is TGCGCCAGCAGAGTACTCCAAGAGACCCAGTACTTC. Full variable domain (outside the CDR3, taken from reference TRBV5-1 and TRBJ2-5): KAGVTQTPRYLIKTRGQQVTLSCSPISGHRSVSWYQQTPGQGLQFLFEYFSETQRNKGNFPGRFSGRQFSNSRSEMNVSTLELGDSALYLCASRVLQETQYFGPGTRLLVL.

The chain combines TRBV5-1 with TRBJ2-3; TRBD2 might be the D (7 bases). Germline CDR1 SGHRS, CDR2 YFSETQ. The CDR3 is 16 amino acids. Deletions cut 3 bases from V and 2 bases from J, with 16 bases between. The CDR3 sequence is CASSSGGGGPTDTQYF. The CDR3 DNA sequence: TGCGCCAGCAGCTCCGGAGGGGGGGGTCCCACAGATACGCAGTATTTT.

The DNA for the CDR3 is TGTGCTAGTGGTTTGGTACTCGAGGCCGCGGGGTCTGGCTACACCTTC. This codes for CASGLVLEAAGSGYTF. The chain uses TRBV12-5 and TRBJ1-2; no clear D. With 0 bases removed from V and 7 bases from J, the gap between germline ends came to 18 bases. The CDR3 has 16 residues. Germline V gives CDR1 LGHNT, CDR2 FRNRAP.

The chain combines TRBV28 with TRBJ2-3; D is unresolved. The length of the CDR3 is 13 residues. V was trimmed by 8 bases and J by 0 bases, leaving 9 bases between them. Germline V gene data show CDR1 as MDHEN and CDR2 as SYDVKM. The chain's CDR3 is CASVFPSTDTQYF. In DNA, the CDR3 is TGTGCCAGCGTCTTCCCCAGCACAGATACGCAGTATTTT. Filled out from reference TRBV28 and TRBJ2-3, the complete variable domain reads DVKVTQSSRYLVKRTGEKVFLECVQDMDHENMFWYRQDPGLGLRLIYFSYDVKMKEKGDIPEGYSVSREKKERFSLILESASTNQTSMYLCASVFPSTDTQYFGPGTRLTVL.

This chain links TRBV5-1 with TRBJ2-4, with a tentative D call TRBD2 (5 bases). Germline V gene sequence: CDR1 SGHRS, CDR2 YFSETQ. V lost 4 bases, J lost 2 bases, and 13 bases lay in between. The CDR3 has 15 amino acids. The CDR3 here is CASSQGPGTKNIQYF. The CDR3 region has the DNA TGCGCCAGCAGCCAAGGGCCCGGGACCAAAAACATTCAGTACTTC.

CDR3 coding DNA: TGTGCCAGCAGCACCGACAGCCTCCAAGAGACCCAGTACTTC. Translation gives CASSTDSLQETQYF. The chain couples TRBV5-4 to TRBJ2-5; a weak D match, TRBD1 (5 bases). Trimming shortened V by 4 bases and J by 1 base, and 11 bases separated the two germline ends. Per the germline V gene, CDR1 is SGHNT and CDR2 is YYREEE (reference sequence). The CDR3 is made up of 14 amino acids.

The chain has TRBV7-2 and TRBJ1-2; D may be TRBD1 (6 bases). CDR3 length equals 15 residues. In germline, CDR1 is SGHTA, CDR2 FQGNSA. V was shortened by 1 base and J by 2 bases, with 11 bases between the two germline ends. CDR3 bases: TGTGCCAGCAGCTTAGGGGTGGGGACAAACTATGGCTACACCTTC. Residues: CASSLGVGTNYGYTF.

This chain links TRBV9 with TRBJ2-7, with 10 bases that match TRBD2. This CDR3 is 13 amino acids long. The V segment lost 3 bases and the J segment 4 bases; nucleotides outside the gene matches: 1. Germline V gene data show CDR1 as SGDLS and CDR2 as YYNGEE. CDR3 DNA: TGTGCCAGCAGCGCGGGACTAGCGTACGAGCAGTACTTC. Protein product: CASSAGLAYEQYF.

The rearrangement links TRBV5-1 to TRBJ1-2; 8 bases line up with TRBD1. V gave up 4 bases and J gave up 4 bases; unmatched junction bases: 12. CDR1 is SGHRS and CDR2 is YFSETQ in the germline V gene. The CDR3 spans 16 residues. CDR3 amino acids: CASSPGQAIEGYGYTF. The DNA for the CDR3 is TGCGCCAGCAGCCCGGGACAGGCCATCGAAGGCTATGGCTACACCTTC.